What follows is one T cell receptor beta chain and its context. Regions amplified from RNA transcripts were the TCR beta CDR3 regions. Carried out on the TCR CDR3, a first-round RT-PCR used the HTBI primer set. TCRdb reprocessed the multiplex PCR reads via MiXCR and lists one record per CDR3 protein. There are 540,000 or so distinct CDR3 sequences in the sample; under 60% occur only once, and around 19% lies in the top ten. The record originates from a study of T cells in Graves' hyperthyroidism and ophthalmopathy. Sequencing was done on a sample of peripheral blood or thyroid tissue (not recorded which). This sequence originates from an adult woman with Graves' disease, either hyperthyroidism or ophthalmopathy (not recorded which).

The DNA for the CDR3 is TGTGCCAGCACCTCAAGGTGGGATAGCGGAAACGAGCAGTACTTC. The encoded protein is CASTSRWDSGNEQYF. The genes are TRBV28 and TRBJ2-7; a weak D match, TRBD2 (6 bases). V was cut by 7 bases and J by 5 bases, with 21 bases left in between. Per the germline V gene, CDR1 is MDHEN and CDR2 is SYDVKM. The CDR3 extends over 15 amino acids.